These 21 T cell receptor beta chains originate from one sample sequenced in a study of blood T cells in healthy people across ages. PCR was performed a second time for about 7 to 12 cycles using a sample-barcoded 5' primer and a J-beta primer mix. From the 5' RACE reads, TCRdb called clonotypes with MiXCR, one entry per CDR3 protein. The sample yields 650,000 or so distinct CDR3 sequences, around 50% seen once. Sequenced sample: blood. Receptors were obtained from a woman of 80 years or more in good health.

The chain links TRBV6-4 to TRBJ1-4; the D is unclear. This CDR3 has 13 residues. Trimming took off 6 bases at V and 2 bases at J, with 7 bases between the two ends. Per the germline V gene, CDR1 is MRHNA and CDR2 is SNTAGT. For the CDR3, the DNA is TGTGCCAGCAGCAGGACCACTAATGAAAAACTGTTTTTT. As protein: CASSRTTNEKLFF.

The chain carries TRBV28 and TRBJ2-7; either TRBD1 or TRBD2 may fit D (5 bases each). Trimming shortened V by 5 bases and J by 7 bases, and 18 bases separated the two germline ends. Germline CDR1 MDHEN, CDR2 SYDVKM. The CDR3 consists of 14 residues. The CDR3 here is CASSPAGTAEEQYF. The CDR3 coding sequence is TGTGCCAGCAGTCCTGCCGGGACCGCGGAGGAGCAGTACTTC.

V gene TRBV3-1 combines with J gene TRBJ2-5; D is perhaps TRBD2 (6 bases). The end of the DNA is better explained by TRBJ2-7, so the J call may be wrong. CDR3 length: 16 residues. Germline assignment: CDR1 LGHDT and CDR2 YNNKEL (reference sequence). The CDR3: CASSQTSPPGIYEQYF. The CDR3 DNA reads TGTGCCAGCAGCCAAACTAGCCCACCCGGGATATACGAGCAGTACTTC.

The rearrangement links TRBV6-6 to TRBJ2-7; D is tentatively TRBD1 or TRBD2 (5 bases each). The J call is uncertain, as TRBJ2-4 better fits the DNA end. Germline V gene data show CDR1 as MNHNY and CDR2 as SVGAGI (reference sequence). There are 14 residues in the CDR3. The CDR3, as DNA: TGTGCCAGCAGCCCCGGGGCCGTCAAAAACATTCAGTACTTC. It specifies CASSPGAVKNIQYF.

The chain couples TRBV12-3 or TRBV12-4 to TRBJ2-7; D not resolved. V lost 2 bases to trimming and J lost 7 bases, with 21 bases between them. The length of the CDR3 is 16 residues. In nucleotides, the CDR3 is TGTGCCAGCAGTTTATTGGGTCAACTGTCCATCAATGAGCAGTACTTC. Protein sequence: CASSLLGQLSINEQYF.

This clonotype was seen many times. For the CDR3, the DNA is TGTGCCAGCAGCTTCACCCTCAATGAAGCTTTCTTT. It is translated as CASSFTLNEAFF. The V gene is TRBV7-9, the J gene TRBJ1-1; D gene ambiguous. The CDR3 has 12 amino acids. Trimming stripped 3 bases from V and 7 bases from J, with 9 bases between. Germline V gene lookup returns CDR1 SEHNR and CDR2 FQNEAQ (reference sequence).

This clonotype has a count of ten or more. This sequence joins TRBV20-1 and TRBJ2-3; D is ambiguous. With 7 bases removed from V and 1 base from J, the gap between germline ends came to 12 bases. CDR3 length: 13 amino acids. Looked up from germline, CDR1 is DFQATT and CDR2 is SNEGSKA (reference sequence). CDR3 region: CSGPALGTDTQYF. The CDR3 DNA reads TGCAGTGGGCCAGCCCTTGGCACAGATACGCAGTATTTT.

This clonotype was counted at least ten times. J is TRBJ2-1 and V is TRBV6-1; tentative D call: TRBD2 (6 bases). From germline, CDR1 is MNHNS and CDR2 SASEGT. V shed 8 bases and J shed 4 bases, with 18 bases lying between them. The CDR3 runs to 15 residues. The CDR3 is CASLAGPIIYNEQFF. CDR3 DNA sequence: TGTGCCAGCCTGGCGGGACCAATAATTTACAATGAGCAGTTCTTC.

This clonotype was seen ten or more times. V is TRBV5-1 and J is TRBJ2-3; D is ambiguous. This CDR3 is built from 13 residues. Germline V gives CDR1 SGHRS, CDR2 YFSETQ. Trimming removed 2 bases from V and 2 bases from J, with 6 bases in between. Here the CDR3 DNA reads TGCGCCAGCAGCTTCCGCTCCACAGATACGCAGTATTTT. This gives the protein CASSFRSTDTQYF.

The chain carries TRBV29-1 and TRBJ1-4; the match to TRBD1 covers 9 bases. The ends lost 5 bases at V and 6 bases at J; junction bases unmatched: 4. Germline V gene sequence: CDR1 SQVTM, CDR2 ANQGSEA. The CDR3 has 13 amino acids. The CDR3 region has the DNA TGCAGCGTTCCGGACAGGGGCGATGAAAAACTGTTTTTT. It specifies CSVPDRGDEKLFF.

As for this clonotype: A read error is possible here, since a much larger clone lies one base away. The chain recombines TRBV27 with TRBJ2-4; D possibly uses TRBD1 or TRBD2 (5 bases each). The end of the DNA aligns better with TRBJ2-7, so the J call may be wrong. Per germline, CDR1 MNHEY and CDR2 SMNVEV (reference sequence). CDR3 size: 15 residues. CDR3 sequence (DNA): TGTGCCAGCAGTTTAGACGGGGCTAGTGTTTACGAGCAGTACTTC. This codes for CASSLDGASVYEQYF.

This clonotype was recorded a few times. The chain has TRBV20-1 and TRBJ1-2; TRBD1 is a possible D gene (6 bases). This CDR3 spans 14 amino acids. The germline V and J ends were trimmed by 5 bases and 4 bases, with 17 bases remaining between them. CDR1 is DFQATT and CDR2 is SNEGSKA in the germline V gene (reference sequence). CDR3: CSAPDRRSIYGYTF. The CDR3, as DNA: TGCAGTGCTCCTGACAGGAGGTCTATCTATGGCTACACCTTC.

A single count supports this clonotype. The chain joins TRBV7-2 to TRBJ2-1, with D uncertain. This CDR3 is 15 amino acids long. CDR1 and CDR2 (germline): SGHTA, FQGNSA. V was clipped by 5 bases and J by 7 bases, with 18 bases between them. The CDR3 sequence is CASSNPGVGQNEQFF. For the CDR3, the DNA is TGTGCCAGCAGCAACCCTGGCGTCGGCCAGAATGAGCAGTTCTTC.

This rearrangement joins TRBV5-1 to TRBJ2-3; unclear D gene. This CDR3 is 15 amino acids long. With 5 bases removed from V and 11 bases from J, the gap between germline ends came to 24 bases. Per germline, CDR1 SGHRS and CDR2 YFSETQ. CDR3 residues: CASSLQYAPYNEQYF. Written as DNA, the CDR3 is TGCGCCAGCAGTCTTCAGTACGCCCCTTACAATGAGCAGTATTTT.

Ten or more counts support this clonotype. The genes are TRBV3-1 and TRBJ1-2; 9 nucleotides agree with TRBD1. With V trimmed by 4 bases and J by 3 bases, 6 bases remained unmatched. CDR1 and CDR2 (germline): LGHDT, YNNKEL (reference sequence). This CDR3 comprises 15 residues. The CDR3 here is CASSLSDRGYYGYTF. CDR3 in DNA: TGTGCCAGCAGCCTGTCAGACAGGGGGTACTATGGCTACACCTTC.

This clonotype was counted at least ten times. The rearrangement uses TRBV11-2 and TRBJ2-1; D unclear. The V and J ends lost 7 bases and 0 bases respectively, with 10 bases between them. The germline V gene has CDR1 SGHAT and CDR2 FQNNGV. This CDR3 has 14 amino acids. CDR3 in DNA: TGTGCCAGCATGCGGACCGACTCCTACAATGAGCAGTTCTTC. Translating it yields CASMRTDSYNEQFF.

J is TRBJ1-4 and V is TRBV7-2; D may be TRBD1 (5 bases). V gave up 5 bases and J gave up 8 bases, with 18 bases separating them. Per the germline V gene, CDR1 is SGHTA and CDR2 is FQGNSA. This CDR3 region has 15 residues. The CDR3 here is CASSTARGSREKLFF. The CDR3 nucleotides read TGTGCCAGCAGCACTGCAAGGGGTTCGAGGGAAAAACTGTTTTTT.

This rearrangement joins TRBV6-5 to TRBJ2-4; 7 bases agree with TRBD1. The J call is doubtful: the DNA matches TRBJ2-7 better. The CDR3 is 18 amino acids. The germline CDR1 and CDR2 sequences are MNHEY and SVGAGI. CDR3 residues: CASSYPDRDRLNLYEQYF. The DNA for the CDR3 is TGTGCCAGCAGTTATCCAGACAGGGACCGTCTTAACCTCTACGAGCAGTACTTC.

This clonotype showed up just a few times. This could be a read error, since a much larger clone is one nucleotide away. CDR3 region: CASSEFSWKQYF. CDR3 coding DNA: TGTGCCAGCAGTGAATTTAGCTGGAAGCAGTACTTC. The chain is built from TRBV25-1 and TRBJ2-4, with D hard to call. Trimming left V 1 base short and J 13 bases short, with 11 bases between. There are 12 residues in the CDR3. Germline V gene lookup returns CDR1 MGHDK and CDR2 SYGVNS. The variable domain in full, with the rest retrieved from reference TRBV25-1 and TRBJ2-4, is EADIYQTPRYLVIGTGKKITLECSQTMGHDKMYWYQQDPGMELHLIHYSYGVNSTEKGDLSSESTVSRIRTEHFPLTLESARPSHTSQYLCASSEFSWKQYFGAGTRLSVL.

As concerns this clonotype: A much more abundant neighbour one base away suggests this may be a read error. The chain uses TRBV12-3 or TRBV12-4 and TRBJ2-7, with TRBD1 identical over 10 bases. CDR3 size: 13 residues. The V and J ends lost 5 bases and 10 bases, in that order; junction bases with no gene match: 8. The DNA for the CDR3 is TGTGCCAGCAGTGCGACAGGGGGCCAGATCCAGTACTTC. Its protein is CASSATGGQIQYF.

The table lists this clonotype with a count of one. The gene calls are TRBV9 and TRBJ2-7; D is uncertain. In germline, CDR1 is SGDLS, CDR2 YYNGEE. Deletions cut 0 bases from V and 2 bases from J, with 9 bases between. This CDR3 is 14 amino acids long. The CDR3 bases are TGTGCCAGCAGCGTAGGCGACGGCGCCTACGAGCAGTACTTC. Amino acids: CASSVGDGAYEQYF.